This TCR beta chain was found in a study of shared clonotypes between healthy human individuals. V gave up 0 bases and J gave up 3 bases; unmatched junction bases: 5. The CDR3 spans 16 residues. CDR1 MNHEY and CDR2 SVGAGI come from the germline V gene. Sorted-subset replicate PCRs used about 190 ng of genomic DNA. This amount corresponded to 30,000 to 35,000 T cell genomes. This table comes from immunoSEQ multiplex PCR, and its TCRdb copy is limited to in-frame clones, with some not included. The sample carries about 670,000 clones, roughly 70% recorded once. General study results and limits: A handful of donors had roughly 5% of their naive CD4 clonotypes in common.

For this clone: Its antigen is not known.

Material: memory CD4+ T cells sorted from blood. Specified subset: CD45RA-negative fraction. The chain recombines TRBV6-5 with TRBJ2-7; 10 bases agree with TRBD2. The source is a woman in her 30s in good health. This CDR3 is CASSYSYLAGVYEQYF. Here the CDR3 DNA reads TGTGCCAGCAGTTACTCCTACCTAGCGGGGGTCTACGAGCAGTACTTC.